The 21 T cell receptor beta chains given below trace back to one sample, sequenced in a study of Graves' ophthalmopathy and Graves' hyperthyroidism. RNA transcripts yielded amplified TCR beta CDR3 regions. After a first-round RT-PCR with HTBI primers, a second-round multiplex PCR was run. From the multiplex PCR reads, TCRdb called clonotypes with MiXCR, one entry per CDR3 protein. Counted here are around 670,000 distinct CDR3 sequences, about 44% occurring once; the ten biggest clones make up roughly 46%. Specimen: peripheral blood. These receptor sequences come from an adult man with Graves' ophthalmopathy.

The chain uses TRBV29-1 and TRBJ2-7, with TRBD1 matching over 10 bases. The junction had 6 bases not matched to a gene; V was cut back by 6 bases and J by 4 bases. Germline V gives CDR1 SQVTM, CDR2 ANQGSEA. The CDR3 totals 13 residues. The CDR3 spells CSVGPGQGYEQYF. CDR3 sequence (DNA): TGCAGCGTCGGACCGGGACAGGGGTACGAGCAGTACTTC.

This clonotype was recorded many times. The chain has TRBV7-2 and TRBJ1-2; D is unclear. Per the germline V gene, CDR1 is SGHTA and CDR2 is FQGNSA. V lost 5 bases to trimming and J lost 5 bases, with 12 bases between them. This CDR3 spans 13 amino acids. The CDR3 is CASSETQVYGYTF. CDR3 bases: TGTGCCAGCAGCGAAACGCAGGTTTATGGCTACACCTTC.

This clonotype occurred a few times. The V gene is TRBV7-3, the J gene TRBJ2-2; D gene unclear. Trimming removed 5 bases at V and 4 bases at J, with 11 bases between. Per germline, CDR1 SGHTA and CDR2 FQGTGA. The CDR3 has 14 amino acids. CDR3 DNA sequence: TGTGCCAGCAGCCCAGAAATACTCACCGGGGAGCTGTTTTTT. It encodes CASSPEILTGELFF.

This clonotype has ten or more counts. V usage is TRBV12-3 or TRBV12-4 and J usage is TRBJ2-7; 12 nucleotides line up with TRBD2. After removal of 7 bases from V and 6 bases from J, the junction contained 10 bases not matched to a gene. The CDR3 runs 15 residues. CDR3 bases: TGTGCCAGCACCCTGACTAGCGGGAGACCTCGCGAGCAGTACTTC. It yields the protein CASTLTSGRPREQYF.

The sample holds many counts of this clonotype. V is TRBV29-1 and J is TRBJ1-2; 7 positions match TRBD1. The CDR3 has 14 amino acids. The germline gives CDR1 SQVTM, CDR2 ANQGSEA. Losses at the gene ends were 4 bases for V and 1 base for J; bases not matched to a gene: 6. CDR3 sequence (DNA): TGCAGCGTTGTTCCCCAGGGGGGTAACTATGGCTACACCTTC. Amino acid sequence: CSVVPQGGNYGYTF.

This clonotype appeared many times. The chain combines TRBV20-1 with TRBJ2-5; the match to TRBD2 covers 7 bases. This CDR3 is 16 amino acids long. Per the germline V gene, CDR1 is DFQATT and CDR2 is SNEGSKA (reference sequence). Trimming removed 2 bases from V and 0 bases from J; junction bases left unmatched: 9. The CDR3 DNA reads as TGCAGTGCTAGAAGAGAGCGGGATCTGTACCAAGAGACCCAGTACTTC. This sequence encodes CSARRERDLYQETQYF.

CDR3 residues: CSARDTRGRAGELFF. The CDR3 DNA reads as TGCAGTGCTAGAGATACTCGCGGGAGGGCCGGGGAGCTGTTTTTT. V and J are TRBV29-1 and TRBJ2-2; 9 nucleotides align to TRBD2. The germline gives CDR1 SQVTM, CDR2 ANQGSEA. CDR3 size: 15 residues.

This clonotype was recorded at least ten times. The chain links TRBV2 to TRBJ2-5; TRBD1 aligns across 7 bases. The length of the CDR3 is 15 residues. Trimming at V came to 3 bases and at J to 2 bases, leaving 6 bases not matched to a gene. The germline gives CDR1 SNHLY, CDR2 FYNNEI. The CDR3 DNA follows: TGTGCCAGCAGTGACGAGACAGGGTGGCAAGAGACCCAGTACTTC. Translated: CASSDETGWQETQYF.

In its sample, this clonotype was seen many times. The genes are TRBV7-7 and TRBJ1-3, with D unclear. V was cut by 8 bases and J by 2 bases, with 10 bases left in between. The CDR3 runs 13 residues. The germline CDR1 and CDR2 sequences are SSHAT and FNYEAQ (reference sequence). The CDR3 DNA reads as TGTGCCAGCTCCGTAGATACTGGAAACACCATATATTTT. Translated, it gives CASSVDTGNTIYF. The full variable domain, its missing parts supplied by reference TRBV7-7 and TRBJ1-3, is GAGVSQSPRYKVTKRGQDVTLRCDPISSHATLYWYQQALGQGPEFLTYFNYEAQPDKSGLPSDRFSAERPEGSISTLTIQRTEQRDSAMYRCASSVDTGNTIYFGEGSWLTVV.

This chain links TRBV29-1 with TRBJ1-2; TRBD1 agrees at 12 bases. This CDR3 region has 13 residues. Germline-derived CDR1 and CDR2 are SQVTM and ANQGSEA. Trimming removed 4 bases from V and 7 bases from J; junction bases left unmatched: 4. The DNA of the CDR3 is TGCAGCGTTGGAGGGACAGGGGGCGGTGGCTACACCTTC. This sequence encodes CSVGGTGGGGYTF.

This clonotype was seen a few times. The chain is built from TRBV9 and TRBJ2-2; 12 bases are a match to TRBD2. Germline-derived CDR1 and CDR2 are SGDLS and YYNGEE. The CDR3 sequence is 16 residues long. Germline trimming cut 5 bases from V and 4 bases from J; bases unmatched to any gene: 6. The CDR3: CASSLTSGRPTGELFF. The DNA of the CDR3 is TGTGCCAGCAGTTTAACTAGCGGGAGGCCCACCGGGGAGCTGTTTTTT.

This clonotype was counted a few times. V usage is TRBV24-1 and J usage is TRBJ2-2; D is perhaps TRBD1 (6 bases). The germline V gene has CDR1 KGHDR and CDR2 SFDVKD. CDR3 length: 15 amino acids. V was pared by 7 bases and J by 4 bases, with 15 bases between. The CDR3 DNA is TGTGCCACCAGAGGGGGAGAGAACCCCACCGGGGAGCTGTTTTTT. This gives the protein CATRGGENPTGELFF.

The chain is built from TRBV29-1 and TRBJ2-7, with TRBD2 identical over 9 bases. Unmatched junction bases numbered 5, after V lost 8 bases and J lost 3 bases. This CDR3 is built from 12 residues. Germline lookup yields CDR1 SQVTM and CDR2 ANQGSEA. The CDR3 nucleotides are TGCAGCCAAGCGGGGGGCAACTACGAGCAGTACTTC. Protein: CSQAGGNYEQYF.

This clonotype was picked up many times. The chain employs TRBV24-1 and TRBJ2-7, with 7 bases aligning to TRBD1. The germline V gene encodes CDR1 KGHDR and CDR2 SFDVKD. The CDR3 is 14 residues long. V was clipped by 3 bases and J by 2 bases; unmatched bases: 3. The CDR3 nucleotides read TGTGCCACCAGTGATGCCGGGACAGCCTACGAGCAGTACTTC. Its translation: CATSDAGTAYEQYF.

This chain uses TRBV12-3 or TRBV12-4 with TRBJ1-1, with 8 bases matching TRBD1. This CDR3 has 14 residues. J gave up 7 bases and V 6 bases, and 10 bases lay outside the gene matches. CDR3 coding DNA: TGTGCCAGCAGCAATACAGGGGGTTCACTTGAAGCTTTCTTT. Its translation: CASSNTGGSLEAFF.

The rearrangement links TRBV29-1 to TRBJ1-6; 10 bases fit TRBD1. The CDR3 loop spans 13 amino acids. J was trimmed by 10 bases and V by 4 bases; bases with no gene match: 4. Per germline, CDR1 SQVTM and CDR2 ANQGSEA. CDR3 sequence reads: CSVGGQGESPLHF. CDR3 coding DNA: TGCAGCGTTGGCGGACAGGGGGAATCACCCCTCCACTTT.

J is TRBJ2-7 and V is TRBV10-3; D may be TRBD2 (5 bases). Germline values: CDR1 ENHRY, CDR2 SYGVKD. The CDR3 length is 16 residues. V lost 10 bases, J lost 0 bases, and 22 bases lay in between. The CDR3 spells CASTRWGAPTSYEQYF. CDR3 DNA sequence: TGTGCCAGCACCCGGTGGGGAGCCCCTACCTCCTACGAGCAGTACTTC.

This clonotype was seen at least ten times. The V gene is TRBV24-1, the J gene TRBJ1-2; possible D gene TRBD1, 6 bases. V was shortened by 3 bases and J by 2 bases, with 9 bases between the two germline ends. Germline CDR1 and CDR2: KGHDR and SFDVKD. The CDR3 has 14 residues. CDR3 region: CATSDDRWNYGYTF. The CDR3 nucleotides read TGTGCCACCAGTGATGACAGGTGGAACTATGGCTACACCTTC.

The rearrangement links TRBV29-1 to TRBJ2-5; TRBD1 matches at 8 bases. This CDR3 has 13 residues. Germline loops: CDR1 SQVTM, CDR2 ANQGSEA. The CDR3 DNA reads TGCAGTGCACTACGGACAGGGAGGGAGACCCAGTACTTC. Amino acids: CSALRTGRETQYF.

This chain links TRBV24-1 with TRBJ1-5, with 7 bases identical to TRBD1. The CDR3 has 15 residues. With 7 bases clipped from V and 4 bases from J, the junction kept 9 bases outside the gene matches. Looked up from germline, CDR1 is KGHDR and CDR2 is SFDVKD. The CDR3 loop reads CATSLETGLNQPQHF. The CDR3, as DNA: TGTGCCACCAGCTTGGAGACAGGGTTAAATCAGCCCCAGCATTTT.

The rearrangement uses TRBV24-1 and TRBJ2-2; 10 nucleotides align to TRBD1. This CDR3 contains 16 residues. CDR1 is KGHDR and CDR2 is SFDVKD in the germline V gene. V gave up 4 bases and J gave up 4 bases; unmatched junction bases: 5. CDR3 loop: CATSDPDRGFTGELFF. The CDR3 nucleotides read TGTGCCACCAGTGACCCGGACAGGGGGTTCACCGGGGAGCTGTTTTTT.